This T cell receptor beta chain was sequenced during a study of T cells in Graves' hyperthyroidism and ophthalmopathy. Authors of the study amplified TCR beta CDR3 regions from RNA transcripts. The TCR CDR3 was amplified in a first-round RT-PCR using the HTBI primer set. TCRdb itself ran the multiplex PCR reads through MiXCR, one entry per CDR3 protein. The sample includes around 300,000 distinct CDR3 sequences, approximately 15% seen only once; the top ten take about 26%. This clonotype was observed many times. V was cut by 2 bases and J by 4 bases, with 9 bases left in between. Germline V lookup: CDR1 GTSNPN, CDR2 SVGIG (reference sequence). The CDR3 covers 12 residues.

V is TRBV30 and J is TRBJ2-7; TRBD2 might be the D (6 bases). The sequenced sample consisted of blood. This TCR was recovered from a woman aged 25 to 45 with Graves' hyperthyroidism. CDR3 in DNA: TGTGCCTGGAGTCGGGACTTGTACGAGCAGTACTTC. Amino acids: CAWSRDLYEQYF.